The 4 T cell receptor beta chains presented below share a single source sample, sequenced in a study of blood T cell repertoires in COVID-19 (dated by TCRdb to the early 2020s). The library came from the immunoSEQ multiplex PCR assay. TCRdb carries this immuneACCESS record with in-frame sequences only. Its versions omit some clonotypes, under half of them owing to an unresolved V gene in the studies checked, with the rest unexplained. Across this sample there are 150,000 to 200,000 clones, with approximately 88% seen only once. The ten biggest clones cover about an eighth of the sample. The material sequenced was PBMCs or T cells enriched from blood (not recorded which). The receptors shown here come from an older woman who had recovered from COVID-19.

The chain is built from TRBV7-8 and TRBJ2-1, with a possible D match to TRBD1 (5 bases). Trimming shortened V by 5 bases and J by 10 bases, and 12 bases separated the two germline ends. CDR3 size: 12 residues. Germline lookup yields CDR1 SGHVS and CDR2 FQNEAQ. Here the CDR3 DNA reads TGTGCCAGCAGCACAGGACCGGCGGAGCAGTTCTTC. It is translated as CASSTGPAEQFF.

This chain joins TRBV12-3 or TRBV12-4 and TRBJ1-2; no reliable D call. The CDR3 sequence is 13 residues long. V lost 7 bases and J lost 8, with 17 bases in between. The CDR3 sequence: CASTMRPDWGYTF. The DNA of the CDR3 is TGTGCCAGCACCATGCGACCGGACTGGGGCTACACCTTC.

The V gene is TRBV27, the J gene TRBJ1-2; the D is unclear. The length of the CDR3 is 14 residues. V lost 4 bases to trimming and J lost 6 bases, with 15 bases between them. Looked up from germline, CDR1 is MNHEY and CDR2 is SMNVEV (reference sequence). The CDR3 reads CASSSYLGFNGYTF. The CDR3 DNA is TGTGCCAGCAGTTCCTACCTCGGGTTTAATGGCTACACCTTC.

This chain connects TRBV6-5 to TRBJ1-5; 10 bases map to TRBD1. V lost 7 bases and J lost 5; bases outside the gene matches: 2. Germline V CDR1 and CDR2: MNHEY, SVGAGI. The CDR3 consists of 13 residues. CDR3 sequence (DNA): TGTGCCAGCAAAGGGACAGGGGATCAGCCCCAGCATTTT. Encoded protein: CASKGTGDQPQHF.